Below, 23 T cell receptor beta chains from the same sample are listed, as sequenced in a study of technical replicates of blood from several donors. Some clones are missing from TCRdb's copy, which holds only in-frame ones; the method was immunoSEQ multiplex PCR. The table records 15,000 or so clones, approximately 87% of them present only once. Material for sequencing was PBMCs. These receptors all stem from a human donor in good health.

The chain combines TRBV9 with TRBJ2-7, with TRBD1 matching 7 bases. The J segment lost 4 bases and the V segment lost 3 bases, leaving 10 bases of the junction unmatched. Germline V CDR1 and CDR2: SGDLS, YYNGEE. The CDR3 totals 15 residues. Written as DNA, the CDR3 is TGTGCCAGCAGCGAATCGGACAGGTTACCTTACGAGCAGTACTTC. Protein: CASSESDRLPYEQYF.

The genes are TRBV6-4 and TRBJ2-1; 7 bases agree with TRBD2. CDR3 size: 11 residues. Germline trimming cut 6 bases from V and 13 bases from J; bases unmatched to any gene: 6. Germline CDR1 is MRHNA and CDR2 is SNTAGT. The DNA of the CDR3 is TGTGCCAGCAGACATAGCGGGCGCCAGTTCTTC. Its translation: CASRHSGRQFF.

The V call is TRBV6-4, the J call TRBJ2-7, with 7 bases that match TRBD2. J gave up 1 base and V 7 bases, and 13 bases lay outside the gene matches. Germline lookup yields CDR1 MRHNA and CDR2 SNTAGT. CDR3 length: 16 residues. CDR3 DNA: TGTGCCAGCACCCGCTTCTCCGGGCGGGGGTCCTACGAGCAGTACTTC. It translates to CASTRFSGRGSYEQYF.

The chain employs TRBV19 and TRBJ1-5, with D tentatively TRBD1 (5 bases). This CDR3 has 13 residues. Germline CDR1 and CDR2: LNHDA and SQIVND (reference sequence). V was cut by 3 bases and J by 6 bases, with 9 bases left in between. CDR3 protein: CASSMGQRQPQHF. The CDR3 DNA is TGTGCCAGTAGTATGGGGCAGCGTCAGCCCCAGCATTTT.

The table lists this clone with a count of one. J is TRBJ2-5 and V is TRBV19; no clear D gene. CDR3 size: 12 residues. V gave up 5 bases and J gave up 1 base, with 5 bases separating them. Germline V CDR1 and CDR2: LNHDA, SQIVND (reference sequence). CDR3 protein: CASSFLQETQYF. CDR3 DNA sequence: TGTGCCAGTAGTTTCCTCCAAGAGACCCAGTACTTC.

The J gene is TRBJ1-2, the V gene TRBV7-9, with 10 bases matching TRBD1. This CDR3 is 14 amino acids long. Germline-derived CDR1 and CDR2 are SEHNR and FQNEAQ (reference sequence). Trimming at V came to 5 bases and at J to 8 bases, leaving 8 bases not matched to a gene. CDR3: CASSPGTGAEGYTF. The CDR3 DNA reads as TGTGCCAGCAGCCCGGGGACAGGGGCAGAAGGCTACACCTTC.

This clone was seen once. The chain is built from TRBV15 and TRBJ2-1; tentatively, D is TRBD2 (6 bases). The CDR3 consists of 15 residues. Trimming removed 1 base at V and 8 bases at J, with 15 bases between. From germline, CDR1 is LNHNV and CDR2 YYDKDF (reference sequence). CDR3 nucleotide sequence: TGTGCCACCAGCAGAGGAGGCGGGACGGCATATGAGCAGTTCTTC. Translating gives CATSRGGGTAYEQFF.

V and J are TRBV28 and TRBJ1-2; D gene ambiguous. V lost 6 bases, J lost 0 bases, and 5 bases lay in between. Germline-derived CDR1 and CDR2 are MDHEN and SYDVKM. CDR3 length: 12 residues. The CDR3 here is CASSRANYGYTF. For the CDR3, the DNA is TGTGCCAGCAGCCGGGCTAACTATGGCTACACCTTC.

The chain carries TRBV6-1 and TRBJ1-1; D remains unclear. There are 14 residues in the CDR3. CDR1 is MNHNS, CDR2 SASEGT, per germline. V was pared by 6 bases and J by 2 bases, with 13 bases between. In nucleotides, the CDR3 is TGTGCCAGCAGCCCCCCCCGGGAAAACACTGAAGCTTTCTTT. Protein product: CASSPPRENTEAFF.

In this sample, this clone turned up once. The chain is built from TRBV9 and TRBJ2-5, with 16 positions matching TRBD2. The germline CDR1 and CDR2 sequences are SGDLS and YYNGEE. The CDR3 has 14 residues. V lost 7 bases and J lost 4; bases outside the gene matches: 1. The CDR3 sequence is CASGTSGGGETQYF. CDR3 bases: TGTGCCAGCGGGACTAGCGGGGGGGGAGAGACCCAGTACTTC. Together with reference TRBV9 and TRBJ2-5, the CDR3 gives the full variable domain: DSGVTQTPKHLITATGQRVTLRCSPRSGDLSVYWYQQSLDQGLQFLIQYYNGEERAKGNILERFSAQQFPDLHSELNLSSLELGDSALYFCASGTSGGGETQYFGPGTRLLVL.

This clone showed up just a few times. The chain joins TRBV9 to TRBJ1-5, with D perhaps TRBD1 (6 bases). V shed 0 bases and J shed 7 bases, with 14 bases lying between them. This CDR3 is 15 amino acids long. Germline V gene lookup returns CDR1 SGDLS and CDR2 YYNGEE. CDR3 loop: CASSVDRDPSQPQHF. Here the CDR3 DNA reads TGTGCCAGCAGCGTAGACAGGGATCCCAGCCAGCCCCAGCATTTT.

As to this clone: The CDR3 carries no conserved terminal phenylalanine or tryptophan, so it likely arises from a read error. The DNA is left out, because the CDR3 cannot be placed on it with certainty; the CDR3 is given as TCRdb lists it. CDR3 protein: CASSLVGQGLIL. J is TRBJ2-4 and V is TRBV7-9; TRBD1, the D gene given by the table, was not confirmed from the DNA. The CDR3 contains 12 residues when both ends are counted. CDR1 SEHNR and CDR2 FQNEAQ come from the germline V gene (reference sequence).

The chain joins TRBV2 to TRBJ2-1; 12 nucleotides line up with TRBD2. Germline trimming cut 2 bases from V and 8 bases from J; bases unmatched to any gene: 4. The germline gives CDR1 SNHLY, CDR2 FYNNEI. CDR3 length equals 15 residues. The CDR3 DNA is TGTGCCAGCAGTGAACTAGCGGGAGGGCCCCATGAGCAGTTCTTC. Protein: CASSELAGGPHEQFF.

This sequence joins TRBV7-2 and TRBJ2-4; the D gene is possibly TRBD2 (6 bases). V was shortened by 5 bases and J by 0 bases, with 17 bases between the two germline ends. The germline V gene encodes CDR1 SGHTA and CDR2 FQGNSA. This CDR3 comprises 17 residues. The CDR3 region has the DNA TGTGCCAGCAGCCATGGGACTGCATCCTTAGCCAAAAACATTCAGTACTTC. Translating gives CASSHGTASLAKNIQYF.

This clone has more than one count but fewer than ten. The V call is TRBV19, the J call TRBJ2-3; a possible D gene is TRBD2 (6 bases). This CDR3 comprises 15 residues. V was shortened by 6 bases and J by 2 bases, with 15 bases between the two germline ends. Germline CDR1 reads LNHDA; CDR2 reads SQIVND (reference sequence). CDR3 in amino acids: CASRGTGLYTDTQYF. The CDR3 DNA sequence: TGTGCCAGTAGGGGAACCGGACTATACACAGATACGCAGTATTTT.

This chain joins TRBV6-6 and TRBJ2-7, with 8 bases that match TRBD1. The germline V gene encodes CDR1 MNHNY and CDR2 SVGAGI (reference sequence). The CDR3 runs to 14 residues. The J segment lost 4 bases and the V segment lost 5 bases, leaving 7 bases of the junction unmatched. The CDR3 sequence is CASSGSGTGYEQYF. The CDR3 DNA follows: TGTGCCAGCAGTGGCTCCGGGACAGGATACGAGCAGTACTTC.

The chain has TRBV30 and TRBJ2-7, with 9 bases lining up with TRBD1. The CDR3 runs to 11 residues. Germline V gene data show CDR1 as GTSNPN and CDR2 as SVGIG (reference sequence). CDR3 in DNA: TGTGTTCTGGACAGGGGTTTGGAGCAGTACTTC. Protein: CVLDRGLEQYF.

V gene TRBV6-5 combines with J gene TRBJ2-1; 8 bases are shared with TRBD1. Trimming removed 8 bases from V and 8 bases from J; junction bases left unmatched: 11. The CDR3 runs 14 residues. Germline V lookup: CDR1 MNHEY, CDR2 SVGAGI. As DNA, the CDR3 is TGTGCCAGCGGGAGGACAGGGCCCGTCGATGAGCAGTTCTTC. This encodes CASGRTGPVDEQFF.

This chain connects TRBV7-2 to TRBJ2-3, with D possibly being TRBD2 (6 bases). The CDR3 is made up of 15 amino acids. V lost 5 bases, J lost 5 bases, and 17 bases lay in between. Germline CDR1 SGHTA, CDR2 FQGNSA. This chain's CDR3 is CASSTGGSSRDTQYF. The CDR3 region has the DNA TGTGCCAGCAGCACCGGAGGGTCTTCGAGAGATACGCAGTATTTT.

V usage is TRBV5-4 and J usage is TRBJ2-1, with D perhaps matching TRBD2 (6 bases). V lost 0 bases and J 2 bases, leaving 9 bases between the germline ends. CDR3 size: 15 residues. CDR1 is SGHNT, CDR2 YYREEE, per germline (reference sequence). The CDR3, as DNA: TGTGCCAGCAGCTTGGCTAGCGAACCCTACAATGAGCAGTTCTTC. Its protein is CASSLASEPYNEQFF.

This chain connects TRBV10-1 to TRBJ2-7; TRBD1 is a possible D gene (6 bases). CDR3 length: 14 residues. Trimming took 2 bases from V and 2 from J, leaving 10 bases between them. Germline CDR1 WNHNN, CDR2 SYGVQD (reference sequence). The CDR3 protein is CASSETRGPYEQYF. CDR3 DNA sequence: TGCGCCAGCAGTGAGACCAGGGGCCCCTACGAGCAGTACTTC.

The J gene is TRBJ2-3, the V gene TRBV18; 7 bases are shared with TRBD1. The trim removed 5 bases at V and 0 bases at J, leaving 8 bases unmatched. Germline assignment: CDR1 KGHSH and CDR2 LQKENI. This CDR3 contains 16 residues. CDR3 coding DNA: TGTGCCAGCTCAACGAATACAGGGGCTAGCACAGATACGCAGTATTTT. This encodes CASSTNTGASTDTQYF.

The chain combines TRBV20-1 with TRBJ2-7, with unresolved D. Looked up from germline, CDR1 is DFQATT and CDR2 is SNEGSKA (reference sequence). The CDR3 has 11 amino acids. The V gene lost 5 bases and the J gene lost 1 base, with 6 bases spanning the gap. In DNA form, the CDR3 reads TGCAGTGCTCCCCGGTCCTACGAGCAGTACTTC. Its translation is CSAPRSYEQYF.